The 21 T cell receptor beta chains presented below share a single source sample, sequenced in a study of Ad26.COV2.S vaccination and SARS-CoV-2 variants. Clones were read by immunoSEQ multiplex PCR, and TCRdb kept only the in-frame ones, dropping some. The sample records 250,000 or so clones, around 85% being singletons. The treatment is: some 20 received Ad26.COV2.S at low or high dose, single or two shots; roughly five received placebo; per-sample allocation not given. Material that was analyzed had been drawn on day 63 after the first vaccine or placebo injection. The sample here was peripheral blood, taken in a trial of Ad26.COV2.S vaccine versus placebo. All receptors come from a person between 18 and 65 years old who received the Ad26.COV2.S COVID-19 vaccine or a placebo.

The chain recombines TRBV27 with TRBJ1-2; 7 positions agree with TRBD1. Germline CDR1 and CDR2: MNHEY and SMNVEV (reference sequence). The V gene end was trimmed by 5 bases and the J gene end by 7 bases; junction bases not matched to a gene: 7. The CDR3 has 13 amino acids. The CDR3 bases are TGTGCCAGCAGTGAGTACAGGGGAGGTGGCTACACCTTC. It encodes CASSEYRGGGYTF.

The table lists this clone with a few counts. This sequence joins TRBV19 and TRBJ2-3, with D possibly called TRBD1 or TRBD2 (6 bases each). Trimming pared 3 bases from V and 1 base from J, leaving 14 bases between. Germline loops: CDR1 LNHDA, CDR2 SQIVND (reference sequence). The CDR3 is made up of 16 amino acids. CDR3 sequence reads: CASSIVAGEGTDTQYF. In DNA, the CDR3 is TGTGCCAGTAGTATCGTGGCAGGGGAGGGCACAGATACGCAGTATTTT.

CDR3 sequence: CASSQLGWGLSTEAFF. The CDR3 region has the DNA TGCGCCAGCAGCCAATTGGGATGGGGGTTGAGTACTGAAGCTTTCTTT. V usage is TRBV4-1 and J usage is TRBJ1-1; weak D call: TRBD1 (5 bases). This CDR3 has 16 residues. V was clipped by 2 bases and J by 5 bases, with 18 bases between them. CDR1 is MGHRA, CDR2 YSYEKL, per germline.

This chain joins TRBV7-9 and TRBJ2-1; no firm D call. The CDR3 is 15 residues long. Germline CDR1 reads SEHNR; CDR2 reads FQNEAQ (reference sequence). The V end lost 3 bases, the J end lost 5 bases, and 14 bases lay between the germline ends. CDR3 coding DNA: TGTGCCAGCAGCTTGTTAATAGCAGGAAACAATGAGCAGTTCTTC. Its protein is CASSLLIAGNNEQFF.

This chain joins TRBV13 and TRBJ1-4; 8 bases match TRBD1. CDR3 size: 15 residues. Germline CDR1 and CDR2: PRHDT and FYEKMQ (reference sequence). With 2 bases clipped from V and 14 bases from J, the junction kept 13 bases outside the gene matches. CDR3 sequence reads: CASSLSSRTGSQLFF. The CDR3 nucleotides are TGTGCCAGCAGCTTATCCTCCAGGACAGGGAGCCAGCTGTTTTTT.

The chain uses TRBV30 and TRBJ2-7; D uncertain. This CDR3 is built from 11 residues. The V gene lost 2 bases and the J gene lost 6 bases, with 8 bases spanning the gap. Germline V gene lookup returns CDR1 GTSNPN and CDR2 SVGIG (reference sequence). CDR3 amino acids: CAWSMRREQYF. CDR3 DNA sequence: TGTGCCTGGAGTATGAGGCGCGAGCAGTACTTC.

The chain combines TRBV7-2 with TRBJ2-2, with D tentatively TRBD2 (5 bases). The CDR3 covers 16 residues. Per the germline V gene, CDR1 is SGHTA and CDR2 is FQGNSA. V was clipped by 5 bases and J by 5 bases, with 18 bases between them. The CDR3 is CASSPYASPGTGELFF. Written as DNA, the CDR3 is TGTGCCAGCAGCCCCTACGCCAGTCCGGGGACCGGGGAGCTGTTTTTT.

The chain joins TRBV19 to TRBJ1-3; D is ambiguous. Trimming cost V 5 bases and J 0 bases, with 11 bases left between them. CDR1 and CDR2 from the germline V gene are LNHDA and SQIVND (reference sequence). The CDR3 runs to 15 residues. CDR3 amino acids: CASSSSVNSGNTIYF. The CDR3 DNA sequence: TGTGCCAGTAGTTCATCAGTAAACTCTGGAAACACCATATATTTT. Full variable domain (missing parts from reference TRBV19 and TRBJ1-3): DGGITQSPKYLFRKEGQNVTLSCEQNLNHDAMYWYRQDPGQGLRLIYYSQIVNDFQKGDIAEGYSVSREKKESFPLTVTSAQKNPTAFYLCASSSSVNSGNTIYFGEGSWLTVV.

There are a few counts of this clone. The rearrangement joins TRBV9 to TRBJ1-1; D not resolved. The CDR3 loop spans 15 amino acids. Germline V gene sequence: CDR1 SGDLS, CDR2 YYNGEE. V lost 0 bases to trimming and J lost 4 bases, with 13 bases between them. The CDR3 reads CASSVEWAGVTEAFF. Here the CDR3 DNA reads TGTGCCAGCAGCGTAGAGTGGGCGGGTGTCACTGAAGCTTTCTTT.

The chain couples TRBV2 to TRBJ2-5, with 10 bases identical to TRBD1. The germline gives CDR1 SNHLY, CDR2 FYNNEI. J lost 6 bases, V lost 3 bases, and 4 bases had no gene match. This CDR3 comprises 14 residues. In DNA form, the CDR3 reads TGTGCCAGCAGTGACGAGACAGGGGGCCAGACCCAGTACTTC. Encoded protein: CASSDETGGQTQYF.

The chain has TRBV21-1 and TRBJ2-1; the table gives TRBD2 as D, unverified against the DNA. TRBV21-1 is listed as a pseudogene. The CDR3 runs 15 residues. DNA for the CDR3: TGTGCTAGCAGCAAAGGACTAGTTACCTACAATGAGCAGTTCTTC. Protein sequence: CASSKGLVTYNEQFF.

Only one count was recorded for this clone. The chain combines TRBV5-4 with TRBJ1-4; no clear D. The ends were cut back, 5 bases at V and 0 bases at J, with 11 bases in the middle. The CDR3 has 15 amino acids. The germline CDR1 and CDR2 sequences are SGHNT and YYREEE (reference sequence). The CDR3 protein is CASRFQGSTNEKLFF. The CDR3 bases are TGTGCCAGCAGGTTCCAAGGCTCAACTAATGAAAAACTGTTTTTT.

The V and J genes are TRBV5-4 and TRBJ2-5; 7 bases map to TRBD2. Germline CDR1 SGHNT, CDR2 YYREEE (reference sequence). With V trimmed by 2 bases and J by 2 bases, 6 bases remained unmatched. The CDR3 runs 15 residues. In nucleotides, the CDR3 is TGTGCCAGCAGCTTTGTCGGGACTACACAAGAGACCCAGTACTTC. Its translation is CASSFVGTTQETQYF.

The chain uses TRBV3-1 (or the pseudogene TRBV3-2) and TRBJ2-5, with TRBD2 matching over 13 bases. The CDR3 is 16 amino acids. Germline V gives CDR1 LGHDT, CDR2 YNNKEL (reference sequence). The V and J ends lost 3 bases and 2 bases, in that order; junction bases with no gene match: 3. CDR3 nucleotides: TGTGCCAGCAGCCAGACTAGCGGGGGGCCTCAAGAGACCCAGTACTTC. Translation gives CASSQTSGGPQETQYF.

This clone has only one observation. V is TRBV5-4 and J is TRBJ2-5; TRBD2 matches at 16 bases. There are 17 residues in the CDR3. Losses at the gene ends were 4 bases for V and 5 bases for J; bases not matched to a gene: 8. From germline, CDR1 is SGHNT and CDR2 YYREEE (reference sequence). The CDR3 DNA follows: TGTGCCAGCAGCACGGGACTAGCGGGGGGGCCCGAGGAGACCCAGTACTTC. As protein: CASSTGLAGGPEETQYF.

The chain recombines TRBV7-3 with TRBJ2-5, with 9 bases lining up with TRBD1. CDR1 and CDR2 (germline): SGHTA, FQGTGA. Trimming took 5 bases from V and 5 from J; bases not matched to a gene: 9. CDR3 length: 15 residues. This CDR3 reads CASSPHRGRRETQYF. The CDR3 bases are TGTGCCAGCAGCCCACACAGGGGGCGGAGGGAGACCCAGTACTTC. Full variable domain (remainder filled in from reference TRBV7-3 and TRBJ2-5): GAGVSQTPSNKVTEKGKYVELRCDPISGHTALYWYRQSLGQGPEFLIYFQGTGAADDSGLPNDRFFAVRPEGSVSTLKIQRTERGDSAVYLCASSPHRGRRETQYFGPGTRLLVL.

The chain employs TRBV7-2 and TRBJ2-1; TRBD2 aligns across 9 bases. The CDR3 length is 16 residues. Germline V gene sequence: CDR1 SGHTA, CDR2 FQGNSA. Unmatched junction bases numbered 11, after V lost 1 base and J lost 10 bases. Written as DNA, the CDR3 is TGTGCCAGCAGCTTAGATGGTAGCGGGGGTATCAGGGAGCAGTTCTTC. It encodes CASSLDGSGGIREQFF.

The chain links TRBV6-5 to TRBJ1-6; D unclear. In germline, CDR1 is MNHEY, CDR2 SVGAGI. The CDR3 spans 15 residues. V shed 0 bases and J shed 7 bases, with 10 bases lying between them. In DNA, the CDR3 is TGTGCCAGCAGTTACTCGGGGAGGGAGAATTCACCCCTCCACTTT. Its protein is CASSYSGRENSPLHF.

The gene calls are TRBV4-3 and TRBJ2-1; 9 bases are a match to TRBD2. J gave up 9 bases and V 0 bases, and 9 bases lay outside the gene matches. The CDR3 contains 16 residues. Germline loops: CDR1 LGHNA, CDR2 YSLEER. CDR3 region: CASSQDSPSGVGEQFF. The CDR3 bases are TGCGCCAGCAGCCAAGATAGTCCTAGCGGGGTGGGTGAGCAGTTCTTC.

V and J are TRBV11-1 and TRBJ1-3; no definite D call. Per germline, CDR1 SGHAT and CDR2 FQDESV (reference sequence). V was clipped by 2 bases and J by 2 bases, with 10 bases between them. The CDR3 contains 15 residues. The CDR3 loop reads CASSLKTYPGNTIYF. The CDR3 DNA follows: TGTGCCAGCAGCTTAAAGACCTATCCTGGAAACACCATATATTTT. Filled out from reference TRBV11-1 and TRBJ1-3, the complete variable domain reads EAEVAQSPRYKITEKSQAVAFWCDPISGHATLYWYRQILGQGPELLVQFQDESVVDDSQLPKDRFSAERLKGVDSTLKIQPAELGDSAMYLCASSLKTYPGNTIYFGEGSWLTVV.

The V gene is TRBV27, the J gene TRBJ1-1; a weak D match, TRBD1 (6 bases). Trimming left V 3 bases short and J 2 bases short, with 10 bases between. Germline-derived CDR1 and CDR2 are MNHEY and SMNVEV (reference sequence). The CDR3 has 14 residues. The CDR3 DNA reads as TGTGCCAGCAGTTTCAGGGGAGTCAACACTGAAGCTTTCTTT. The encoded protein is CASSFRGVNTEAFF.